This T cell receptor beta chain was sequenced during a study of T cells in Graves' hyperthyroidism and ophthalmopathy. Across the study: Staff took peripheral blood when the initial diagnosis was made, before any treatment began.

This clonotype was seen ten or more times. Its antigen is as yet unknown. RNA transcripts provided the source from which TCR beta CDR3 regions were amplified. The TCR CDR3 was amplified in a first-round RT-PCR using the HTBI primer set. MiXCR, applied by TCRdb to the multiplex PCR reads, yields one record per CDR3 protein. Among about 690,000 distinct CDR3 sequences listed, roughly 17% were seen once. Broader study findings: Most expanded thyroid clonotypes above 0.001 recurred in blood.

This receptor was obtained from a man over 45 with Graves' hyperthyroidism. The sequencing sample was made of blood.

The CDR3 sequence is CASSVGGGITDTQYF. The CDR3 DNA reads TGTGCCAGCAGCGTAGGGGGCGGGATAACAGATACGCAGTATTTT. The V gene is TRBV9, the J gene TRBJ2-3; D may be TRBD2 (6 bases). Germline CDR1 SGDLS, CDR2 YYNGEE. The CDR3 runs 15 residues. Trimming stripped 0 bases from V and 3 bases from J, with 11 bases between.